The rows below give T cell receptor beta chains drawn from one sample of a study of T cell repertoires in cytomegalovirus infection. These receptors are not linked to any known antigen. Via MiXCR, TCRdb re-called the reads, giving one row per CDR3 protein. The sample lists about 830,000 distinct CDR3 sequences; about 31% were seen once. The starting material was cultured CD8+ T cells from PBMCs, obtained from culture after CMV antigen stimulation. These receptor sequences come from a human donor in good health (CMV status not recorded). Some clones in this sample may be carry-over from other donors' samples. CDR3s include the opening cysteine and the closing phenylalanine or tryptophan. A D gene is named only where the DNA matches it firmly. Some rows have no size entry. The others give once, few or many, or a class for an expanded clone.

clone_size: few
d_call: -
j_call: TRBJ1-4
v_call: TRBV12-3/TRBV12-4
cdr3_nt: TGTGCCAGCAAATTGGAGGGATTTAGTGAAAAACTGTTTTTT
cdr3_aa: CASKLEGFSEKLFF

clone_size: -
d_call: -
j_call: TRBJ1-2
v_call: TRBV7-7
cdr3_nt: TGTGCCAGCAGCTTTAATCAGGGAAACTATGGCTACACCTTC
cdr3_aa: CASSFNQGNYGYTF

clone_size: few
d_call: -
j_call: TRBJ1-3
v_call: TRBV7-6
cdr3_nt: TGTGCCAGCAGCCAAAGACAGTCCTCTGGAAACACCATATATTTT
cdr3_aa: CASSQRQSSGNTIYF

clone_size: few
d_call: TRBD1
j_call: TRBJ1-1
v_call: TRBV5-1
cdr3_nt: TGCGCCAGCAGCTGGGGACAGGGATGGGGGAACACTGAAGCTTTCTTT
cdr3_aa: CASSWGQGWGNTEAFF

clone_size: once
d_call: TRBD1
j_call: TRBJ2-3
v_call: TRBV4-1
cdr3_nt: TGCGCCAACAGCTTCCGACAGGGGGCCACAGATACGCAGTATTTT
cdr3_aa: CANSFRQGATDTQYF

clone_size: few
d_call: -
j_call: TRBJ1-1
v_call: TRBV27
cdr3_nt: TGTGCCAGCAGTCCCTCGGGTCTACGGTTGAACACTGAAGCTTTCTTT
cdr3_aa: CASSPSGLRLNTEAFF

clone_size: few
d_call: -
j_call: TRBJ2-2
v_call: TRBV6-1
cdr3_nt: TGTGCCACCGATCAATGGGGGGCAGGCACCGGGGAGCTGTTTTTT
cdr3_aa: CATDQWGAGTGELFF

clone_size: -
d_call: -
j_call: TRBJ2-1
v_call: TRBV4-1
cdr3_nt: TGCGCCAGCAGCCAAGATACCCCTTACGGGGAGCAGTTCTTC
cdr3_aa: CASSQDTPYGEQFF

clone_size: -
d_call: -
j_call: TRBJ1-2
v_call: TRBV12-3/TRBV12-4
cdr3_nt: TGTGCCAGCAGTTCCAGTCGGCCTGGGCGCCTCCGGGGCTATGGCTACACCTTC
cdr3_aa: CASSSSRPGRLRGYGYTF

clone_size: many
d_call: -
j_call: TRBJ1-2
v_call: TRBV7-8
cdr3_nt: TGTGCCAGCAGCTCTAAGGGGGACCGAGATAACTATGGCTACACCTTC
cdr3_aa: CASSSKGDRDNYGYTF

clone_size: many
d_call: -
j_call: TRBJ1-2
v_call: TRBV6-5
cdr3_nt: TGTGCCAGCAGTACAAACTATGGCTACACCTTC
cdr3_aa: CASSTNYGYTF

clone_size: many
d_call: -
j_call: TRBJ1-5
v_call: TRBV7-8
cdr3_nt: TGTGCCAGCAGCCTAATTGACAGTAGCAATCAGCCCCAGCATTTT
cdr3_aa: CASSLIDSSNQPQHF

clone_size: many
d_call: TRBD1
j_call: TRBJ2-2
v_call: TRBV7-6
cdr3_nt: TGTGCCAGCAGCGACAACAGGGGGCCCTCCGGGGAGCTGTTTTTT
cdr3_aa: CASSDNRGPSGELFF

clone_size: -
d_call: -
j_call: TRBJ2-4
v_call: TRBV27
cdr3_nt: TGTGCCAGCAGTTTATATCGGGGACTAGCCAAAAACATTCAGTACTTC
cdr3_aa: CASSLYRGLAKNIQYF

clone_size: -
d_call: -
j_call: TRBJ1-2
v_call: TRBV12-3/TRBV12-4
cdr3_nt: TGTGCCAGCAGTTTCTTATTAGCGTCGCGGTATGGCTACACCTTC
cdr3_aa: CASSFLLASRYGYTF

clone_size: -
d_call: -
j_call: TRBJ2-7
v_call: TRBV7-9
cdr3_nt: TGTGCCAGCAGCTTAGGCCGCGTGGGGGCGAGCTACGAGCAGTACTTC
cdr3_aa: CASSLGRVGASYEQYF

clone_size: -
d_call: -
j_call: TRBJ2-3
v_call: TRBV9
cdr3_nt: TGTGCCAGCAGCGAGGGGGACTTTCGCGCAGATACGCAGTATTTT
cdr3_aa: CASSEGDFRADTQYF

clone_size: few
d_call: -
j_call: TRBJ1-1
v_call: TRBV19
cdr3_nt: TGTGCCAGTAGAACGACGGAGATGAACACTGAAGCTTTCTTT
cdr3_aa: CASRTTEMNTEAFF

clone_size: -
d_call: -
j_call: TRBJ1-1
v_call: TRBV29-1
cdr3_nt: TGCAGCGTTGATGACCCCCCAGGAGAAGCTTTCTTT
cdr3_aa: CSVDDPPGEAFF

clone_size: few
d_call: -
j_call: TRBJ1-2
v_call: TRBV7-4
cdr3_nt: TGTGCCAGCAGCGAAGGGGGGCATTCTAACTATGGCTACACCTTC
cdr3_aa: CASSEGGHSNYGYTF

clone_size: -
d_call: TRBD1
j_call: TRBJ2-1
v_call: TRBV27
cdr3_nt: TGTGCCAGCAGGATGACGACAGGGGGCATCTACAATGAGCAGTTCTTC
cdr3_aa: CASRMTTGGIYNEQFF

clone_size: many
d_call: TRBD1
j_call: TRBJ2-1
v_call: TRBV7-9
cdr3_nt: TGTGCCAGCAGCCCTGGGACAGTTAATGAGCAGTTCTTC
cdr3_aa: CASSPGTVNEQFF

clone_size: -
d_call: -
j_call: TRBJ2-5
v_call: TRBV7-6
cdr3_nt: TGTGCTAGCAGCTTACGCAGGGGACCACAAGAGACCCAGTACTTC
cdr3_aa: CASSLRRGPQETQYF

clone_size: -
d_call: TRBD1
j_call: TRBJ1-1
v_call: TRBV19
cdr3_nt: TGTGCCAGTAGTGTCGGACAGGGGGCAAGTAGCACTGAAGCTTTCTTT
cdr3_aa: CASSVGQGASSTEAFF

clone_size: -
d_call: -
j_call: TRBJ2-3
v_call: TRBV10-1
cdr3_nt: TGCGCCAGCAGTGGGGGGGAGACTAGATTGCAAGATACGCAGTATTTT
cdr3_aa: CASSGGETRLQDTQYF

clone_size: -
d_call: TRBD2
j_call: TRBJ2-3
v_call: TRBV27
cdr3_nt: TGTGCCAGCAGTCGGCGCGGGGGGTTAAGCACAGATACGCAGTATTTT
cdr3_aa: CASSRRGGLSTDTQYF

clone_size: -
d_call: TRBD1
j_call: TRBJ2-7
v_call: TRBV12-3/TRBV12-4
cdr3_nt: TGTGTCAGCAACCACTACGGACAGGGGGCCTACGAGCAGTACTTC
cdr3_aa: CVSNHYGQGAYEQYF

clone_size: many
d_call: -
j_call: TRBJ1-1
v_call: TRBV7-9
cdr3_nt: TGTGCCAGCAGCCAATTTCAGGGGTCGGAAGAGAACACTGAAGCTTTCTTT
cdr3_aa: CASSQFQGSEENTEAFF

clone_size: many
d_call: -
j_call: TRBJ2-2
v_call: TRBV11-1
cdr3_nt: TGTGCCAGCAGCCCGACTGTCAACACCGGGGAGCTGTTTTTT
cdr3_aa: CASSPTVNTGELFF

clone_size: -
d_call: -
j_call: TRBJ2-2
v_call: TRBV7-3
cdr3_nt: TGTGCCAGCAGCTTAATCCCAGGGACTGGGGAGCTGTTTTTT
cdr3_aa: CASSLIPGTGELFF

clone_size: -
d_call: -
j_call: TRBJ2-3
v_call: TRBV12-3/TRBV12-4
cdr3_nt: TGTGCCAGCACCCCTGGGGCAACAGATACGCAGTATTTT
cdr3_aa: CASTPGATDTQYF

clone_size: -
d_call: -
j_call: TRBJ2-3
v_call: TRBV10-3
cdr3_nt: TGTGCCATCAGTGAGGGCAGGGGAGCAGATACGCAGTATTTT
cdr3_aa: CAISEGRGADTQYF

clone_size: few
d_call: -
j_call: TRBJ2-5
v_call: TRBV12-3/TRBV12-4
cdr3_nt: TGTGCCAGCAGTTTGTCCGGGGTAGCAGAGACCCAGTACTTC
cdr3_aa: CASSLSGVAETQYF

clone_size: -
d_call: TRBD2
j_call: TRBJ2-3
v_call: TRBV5-8
cdr3_nt: TGTGCCAGCAGCTTAGGGACTAGCGCAGCCAGAGATACGCAGTATTTT
cdr3_aa: CASSLGTSAARDTQYF

clone_size: -
d_call: TRBD1
j_call: TRBJ1-2
v_call: TRBV7-2
cdr3_nt: TGTGCCAGCAGCTTGGGGGACAGGGCGTACTATGGCTACACCTTC
cdr3_aa: CASSLGDRAYYGYTF

clone_size: many
d_call: TRBD1
j_call: TRBJ1-4
v_call: TRBV7-9
cdr3_nt: TGTGCCAGCAGTTCCGGGACAGGGTTTGAAAAACTGTTTTTT
cdr3_aa: CASSSGTGFEKLFF

clone_size: few
d_call: -
j_call: TRBJ2-1
v_call: TRBV19
cdr3_nt: TGTGCCAGTAGTATAGGGTTCACAAATGAGCAGTTCTTC
cdr3_aa: CASSIGFTNEQFF

clone_size: -
d_call: -
j_call: TRBJ2-2
v_call: TRBV6-2/TRBV6-3
cdr3_nt: TGTGCCAGCAGTTACCTCCCCGGGGAGCTGTTTTTT
cdr3_aa: CASSYLPGELFF

clone_size: -
d_call: -
j_call: TRBJ2-3
v_call: TRBV7-6
cdr3_nt: TGTGCCAGCAGCTTAGTGGGTAGCGGAACCCCCACAGATACGCAGTATTTT
cdr3_aa: CASSLVGSGTPTDTQYF

clone_size: -
d_call: -
j_call: TRBJ2-3
v_call: TRBV28
cdr3_nt: TGTGCCAGCATTTCCCAGGACAGTCGAACCAGCACAGATACGCAGTATTTT
cdr3_aa: CASISQDSRTSTDTQYF

clone_size: -
d_call: TRBD1
j_call: TRBJ1-1
v_call: TRBV13
cdr3_nt: TGTGCCAGCAGCGGCTCCGGGACAGTCTTGAACACTGAAGCTTTCTTT
cdr3_aa: CASSGSGTVLNTEAFF

clone_size: -
d_call: TRBD2
j_call: TRBJ2-7
v_call: TRBV12-3/TRBV12-4
cdr3_nt: TGTGCCAGCAGCTTAGCGGGGACGTTCGAGCAGTACTTC
cdr3_aa: CASSLAGTFEQYF

clone_size: -
d_call: -
j_call: TRBJ1-5
v_call: TRBV19
cdr3_nt: TGTGCCAGTAGTATAGGCCCCCACGCGGGAGGAAGCAATCAGCCCCAGCATTTT
cdr3_aa: CASSIGPHAGGSNQPQHF

clone_size: many
d_call: TRBD1
j_call: TRBJ2-1
v_call: TRBV7-6
cdr3_nt: TGTGCCAGCAGCTTAGGACAGGGGGCAGAGCAGTTCTTC
cdr3_aa: CASSLGQGAEQFF

clone_size: -
d_call: TRBD1
j_call: TRBJ1-6
v_call: TRBV5-5
cdr3_nt: TGTGCCAGCAGCTCTGACAGGGTGGATTCACCCCTCCACTTT
cdr3_aa: CASSSDRVDSPLHF

clone_size: -
d_call: -
j_call: TRBJ2-3
v_call: TRBV9
cdr3_nt: TGTGTCAGCAGCGTAGGCGGCCAAAGCACAGATACGCAGTATTTT
cdr3_aa: CVSSVGGQSTDTQYF

clone_size: -
d_call: TRBD1
j_call: TRBJ1-2
v_call: TRBV14
cdr3_nt: TGTGCCAGCAGCCCTAAGTACAGGGGGGACAACTATGGCTACACCTTC
cdr3_aa: CASSPKYRGDNYGYTF

clone_size: -
d_call: TRBD1
j_call: TRBJ2-1
v_call: TRBV10-3
cdr3_nt: TGTGCCATCAGTGAGTTTACGGGACAGGCTATCAATGAGCAGTTCTTC
cdr3_aa: CAISEFTGQAINEQFF

clone_size: -
d_call: -
j_call: TRBJ2-1
v_call: TRBV10-3
cdr3_nt: TGTGCCATCCGGGTTGACTCCTACAATGAGCAGTTCTTC
cdr3_aa: CAIRVDSYNEQFF

clone_size: -
d_call: -
j_call: TRBJ1-1
v_call: TRBV12-5
cdr3_nt: TGTGCTAGTGGTTTCTACGTCAGGGGGAACACTGAAGCTTTCTTT
cdr3_aa: CASGFYVRGNTEAFF

clone_size: -
d_call: TRBD1
j_call: TRBJ1-5
v_call: TRBV19
cdr3_nt: TGTGCCAGTAGTATAGTTGGCAGGGGGCGGAATCAGCCCCAGCATTTT
cdr3_aa: CASSIVGRGRNQPQHF

clone_size: many
d_call: -
j_call: TRBJ2-7
v_call: TRBV7-6
cdr3_nt: TGTGCCAGCAGTGGGGGGACTTCCTACGAGCAGTACTTC
cdr3_aa: CASSGGTSYEQYF

clone_size: -
d_call: TRBD1
j_call: TRBJ1-2
v_call: TRBV27
cdr3_nt: TGTGCCAGCAGCCCTATAGGGGACAGGGGGAATGGCTACACCTTC
cdr3_aa: CASSPIGDRGNGYTF

clone_size: few
d_call: -
j_call: TRBJ2-7
v_call: TRBV7-2
cdr3_nt: TGTGCCAGCAGTCGCGCCCACGCTAGCTCCTACGAGCAGTACTTC
cdr3_aa: CASSRAHASSYEQYF

clone_size: few
d_call: -
j_call: TRBJ1-1
v_call: TRBV19
cdr3_nt: TGTGCCAGTAGTCCATCAGACTTCGTGTACGATATGCACCGTGAAGCTTTCTTT
cdr3_aa: CASSPSDFVYDMHREAFF

clone_size: many
d_call: -
j_call: TRBJ2-3
v_call: TRBV7-8
cdr3_nt: TGTGCCAGCAGCTTAGAGTCAGGTCCTAGATACGGGGATACGCAGTATTTT
cdr3_aa: CASSLESGPRYGDTQYF

clone_size: -
d_call: TRBD1
j_call: TRBJ1-5
v_call: TRBV6-1
cdr3_nt: TGTGCCAGCAGTTCAGTGACAGGGGGGATGCATCAGCCCCAGCATTTT
cdr3_aa: CASSSVTGGMHQPQHF